The 21 T cell receptor beta chains below all came from one sample that was sequenced in a study of T cells expressing NK-cell markers. Each CDR3 protein gets one entry in TCRdb, which reprocessed the 5' RACE reads and gives no DNA. The sample table includes a few hundred thousand distinct CDR3 sequences. The sample comprised blood T cells: a sorted CD56 or NKG2C T cell subset, CD4+ or CD8+ T cells, or bulk PBMC T cells (not recorded which). These receptors all stem from a man aged 18 to 29 in good health.

The chain couples TRBV6-1 to TRBJ1-1; TCRdb selects TRBD1, and the lack of DNA leaves this call unchecked. The germline gives CDR1 MNHNS, CDR2 SASEGT. There are 13 residues in the CDR3. The CDR3 spells CASRSTGVTEAFF.

The CDR3 reads CASSKNLGTEAFF. The V gene is TRBV25-1, the J gene TRBJ1-1. The CDR3 is made up of 13 amino acids. Per germline, CDR1 MGHDK and CDR2 SYGVNS.

The gene calls are TRBV12-3 or TRBV12-4 and TRBJ2-1; the TRBD2 assignment by TCRdb is unverifiable without DNA. This CDR3 region has 15 residues. The CDR3 is CASSLAGGLNNEQFF.

The chain carries TRBV9 and TRBJ2-7; TCRdb proposes TRBD1, but this gene call is untestable without DNA. The CDR3 loop spans 14 amino acids. The V gene's germline CDR1 is SGDLS and CDR2 YYNGEE. The CDR3 protein is CASSAWGGSYEQYF.

The chain couples TRBV5-5 to TRBJ1-5. The CDR3 has 14 residues. The germline CDR1 and CDR2 sequences are SGHKS and YYEKEE (reference sequence). CDR3: CASSFPGRDQPQHF.

The V gene is TRBV12-3 or TRBV12-4, the J gene TRBJ2-1; as DNA is missing, the TRBD2 call by TCRdb cannot be tested. This CDR3 spans 15 amino acids. CDR3 amino acids: CASSLQSGTGHEQFF.

V is TRBV24-1 and J is TRBJ2-1; TCRdb selects TRBD1, and the lack of DNA leaves this call unchecked. Looked up from germline, CDR1 is KGHDR and CDR2 is SFDVKD. The CDR3 sequence is 15 residues long. The CDR3 sequence: CATRSGDRASNEQFF.

The chain has TRBV27 and TRBJ1-5; TCRdb selects TRBD1, and the lack of DNA leaves this call unchecked. This CDR3 has 16 residues. Germline V gives CDR1 MNHEY, CDR2 SMNVEV (reference sequence). Here the CDR3 reads CASSLTTGIGNQPQHF.

J is TRBJ1-2 and V is TRBV3-1; TCRdb's assignment of TRBD1 cannot be checked, as there is no DNA. CDR1 is LGHDT and CDR2 is YNNKEL in the germline V gene (reference sequence). CDR3 size: 18 residues. The CDR3 is CASSQDRTGQGDGYGYTF. Full variable domain (outside the CDR3, taken from reference TRBV3-1 and TRBJ1-2): DTAVSQTPKYLVTQMGNDKSIKCEQNLGHDTMYWYKQDSKKFLKIMFSYNNKELIINETVPNRFSPKSPDKAHLNLHINSLELGDSAVYFCASSQDRTGQGDGYGYTFGSGTRLTVV.

The V and J genes are TRBV20-1 and TRBJ2-5; TCRdb's D call, TRBD2, is unchecked because there is no DNA. Germline-derived CDR1 and CDR2 are DFQATT and SNEGSKA (reference sequence). The CDR3 consists of 12 residues. The CDR3 protein is CSANSGERTQYF.

CDR3 protein: CASSYSGVQGSTDTQYF. The chain carries TRBV6-5 and TRBJ2-3; TCRdb's D gene call, TRBD1, goes unchecked for lack of DNA. This CDR3 region has 17 residues. Germline V CDR1 and CDR2: MNHEY, SVGAGI.

The rearrangement links TRBV4-2 to TRBJ2-2; TCRdb reports TRBD2, a call that lacks DNA to check it against. CDR1 LGHNA and CDR2 YNFKEQ come from the germline V gene. The CDR3 has 17 residues. This CDR3 is CASSQDRLRTVTGELFF.

V usage is TRBV20-1 and J usage is TRBJ1-4; TCRdb's assignment of TRBD1 cannot be checked, as there is no DNA. The CDR3 sequence is 12 residues long. Per the germline V gene, CDR1 is DFQATT and CDR2 is SNEGSKA (reference sequence). CDR3 protein: CSARGQYEKLFF.

The V call is TRBV5-1, the J call TRBJ2-1; TCRdb indicates TRBD1, and absent DNA this call remains unverified. The CDR3 runs 18 residues. Per germline, CDR1 SGHRS and CDR2 YFSETQ. The CDR3: CASSLGVWLTPRANEQFF.

The genes are TRBV29-1 and TRBJ2-7; TCRdb's D call of TRBD2 is untestable without DNA. The CDR3 is 16 residues long. Germline V gives CDR1 SQVTM, CDR2 ANQGSEA. This CDR3 reads CSVGGLAGGRSYEQYF.

The rearrangement joins TRBV20-1 to TRBJ1-3; the D call from TCRdb, TRBD1, cannot be confirmed without DNA. Germline assignment: CDR1 DFQATT and CDR2 SNEGSKA (reference sequence). The CDR3 length is 15 residues. Here the CDR3 reads CSAGADRGSGNTIYF.

The chain recombines TRBV20-1 with TRBJ2-1; the TCRdb call, TRBD2, lacks DNA for checking. The CDR3 spans 15 residues. Germline assignment: CDR1 DFQATT and CDR2 SNEGSKA (reference sequence). The chain's CDR3 is CSARVDQRKYNEQFF.

This chain connects TRBV9 to TRBJ1-4. Germline CDR1 and CDR2: SGDLS and YYNGEE. The CDR3 is made up of 14 amino acids. CDR3 amino acids: CASSVARHGEKLFF.

This chain connects TRBV29-1 to TRBJ2-2; absent DNA, TCRdb's TRBD2 call cannot be checked. CDR3 length equals 14 residues. From germline, CDR1 is SQVTM and CDR2 ANQGSEA. The CDR3 spells CSVGGGSSAGELFF.

The genes are TRBV28 and TRBJ2-1; TCRdb selects TRBD1, and the lack of DNA leaves this call unchecked. This CDR3 has 11 residues. Germline V gene lookup returns CDR1 MDHEN and CDR2 SYDVKM. The CDR3 loop is CASIQWGEQFF.

The chain links TRBV5-1 to TRBJ1-5; lacking DNA, the TRBD1 call made by TCRdb goes unchecked. Germline V gene data show CDR1 as SGHRS and CDR2 as YFSETQ. This CDR3 spans 14 amino acids. CDR3 protein: CASSPDGRSQPQHF. Full variable domain (outside the CDR3, taken from reference TRBV5-1 and TRBJ1-5): KAGVTQTPRYLIKTRGQQVTLSCSPISGHRSVSWYQQTPGQGLQFLFEYFSETQRNKGNFPGRFSGRQFSNSRSEMNVSTLELGDSALYLCASSPDGRSQPQHFGDGTRLSIL.